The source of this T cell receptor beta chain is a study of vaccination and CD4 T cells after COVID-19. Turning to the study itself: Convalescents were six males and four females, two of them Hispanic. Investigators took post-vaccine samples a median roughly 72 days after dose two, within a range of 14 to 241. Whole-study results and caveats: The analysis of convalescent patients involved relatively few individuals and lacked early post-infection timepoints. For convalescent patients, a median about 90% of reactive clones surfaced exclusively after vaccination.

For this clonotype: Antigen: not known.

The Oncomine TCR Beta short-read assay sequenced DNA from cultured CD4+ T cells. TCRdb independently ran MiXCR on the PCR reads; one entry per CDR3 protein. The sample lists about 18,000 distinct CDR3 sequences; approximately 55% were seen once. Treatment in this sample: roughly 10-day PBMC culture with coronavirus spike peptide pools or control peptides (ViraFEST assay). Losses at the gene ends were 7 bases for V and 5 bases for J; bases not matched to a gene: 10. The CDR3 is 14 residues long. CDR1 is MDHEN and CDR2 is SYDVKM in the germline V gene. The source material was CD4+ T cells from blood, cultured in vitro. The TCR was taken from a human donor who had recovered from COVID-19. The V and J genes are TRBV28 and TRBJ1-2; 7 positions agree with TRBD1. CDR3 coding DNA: TGTGCCAGCACCCTTCCCCCGACAGGGTATGGCTACACCTTC. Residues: CASTLPPTGYGYTF.